This T cell receptor (beta chain) comes out of a study of blood T cell repertoires in COVID-19. The V segment lost 5 bases and the J segment 5 bases; nucleotides outside the gene matches: 10. There are 15 residues in the CDR3. In germline, CDR1 is SGHAT, CDR2 FQDESV (reference sequence). Measured with immunoSEQ multiplex PCR; TCRdb has only the in-frame clones, and not every one. The data hold over 200,000 clones, with under 90% observed a single time. The chain recombines TRBV11-1 with TRBJ2-5, with 8 bases aligning to TRBD1. Input material: PBMCs or T cells enriched from blood (not recorded which). The TCR originated in a man aged 55 to 70 who had recovered from COVID-19. The CDR3 spells CASSPRAGGGETQYF. The DNA for the CDR3 is TGTGCCAGCAGCCCCCGGGCAGGGGGCGGGGAGACCCAGTACTTC.